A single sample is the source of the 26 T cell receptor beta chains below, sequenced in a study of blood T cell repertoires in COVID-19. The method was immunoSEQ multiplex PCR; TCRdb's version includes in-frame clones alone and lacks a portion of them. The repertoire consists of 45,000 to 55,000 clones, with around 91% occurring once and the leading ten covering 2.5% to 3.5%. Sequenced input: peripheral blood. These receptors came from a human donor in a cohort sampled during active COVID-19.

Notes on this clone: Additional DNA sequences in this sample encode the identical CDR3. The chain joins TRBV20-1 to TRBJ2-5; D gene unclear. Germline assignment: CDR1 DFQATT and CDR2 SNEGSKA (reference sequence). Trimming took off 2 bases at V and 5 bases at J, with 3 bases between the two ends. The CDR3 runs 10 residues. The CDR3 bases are TGCAGTGCTAGACGTGAGACCCAGTACTTC. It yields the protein CSARRETQYF.

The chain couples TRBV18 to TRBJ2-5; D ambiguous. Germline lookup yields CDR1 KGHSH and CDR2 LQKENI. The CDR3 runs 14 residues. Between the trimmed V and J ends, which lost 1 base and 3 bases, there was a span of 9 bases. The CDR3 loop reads CASSPLGGEETQYF. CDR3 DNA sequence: TGTGCCAGCTCACCACTAGGCGGAGAAGAGACCCAGTACTTC.

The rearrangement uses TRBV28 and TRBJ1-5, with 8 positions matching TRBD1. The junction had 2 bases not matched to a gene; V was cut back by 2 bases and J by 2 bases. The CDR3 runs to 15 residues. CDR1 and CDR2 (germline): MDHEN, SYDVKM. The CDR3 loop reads CASSLVQGGNQPQHF. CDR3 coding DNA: TGTGCCAGCAGTTTAGTACAGGGGGGCAATCAGCCCCAGCATTTT. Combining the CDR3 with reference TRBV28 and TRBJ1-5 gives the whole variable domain DVKVTQSSRYLVKRTGEKVFLECVQDMDHENMFWYRQDPGLGLRLIYFSYDVKMKEKGDIPEGYSVSREKKERFSLILESASTNQTSMYLCASSLVQGGNQPQHFGDGTRLSIL.

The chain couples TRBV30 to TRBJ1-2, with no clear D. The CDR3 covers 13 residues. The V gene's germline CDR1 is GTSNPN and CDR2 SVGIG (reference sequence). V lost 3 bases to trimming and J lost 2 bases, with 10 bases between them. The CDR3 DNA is TGTGCCTGGAGCGACGGGGTGAACTATGGCTACACCTTC. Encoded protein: CAWSDGVNYGYTF.

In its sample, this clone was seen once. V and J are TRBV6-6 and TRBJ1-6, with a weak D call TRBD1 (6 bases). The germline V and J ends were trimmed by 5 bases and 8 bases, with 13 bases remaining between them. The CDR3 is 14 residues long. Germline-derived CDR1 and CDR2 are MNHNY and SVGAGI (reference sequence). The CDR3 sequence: CASSQTGPYSPLHF. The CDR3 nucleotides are TGTGCCAGCAGTCAGACAGGACCCTATTCACCCCTCCACTTT.

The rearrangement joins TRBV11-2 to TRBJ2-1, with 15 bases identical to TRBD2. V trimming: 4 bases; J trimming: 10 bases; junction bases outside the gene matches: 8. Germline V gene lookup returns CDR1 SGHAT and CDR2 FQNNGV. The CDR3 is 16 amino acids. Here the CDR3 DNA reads TGTGCCAGCAGCTCGGGACTAGCGGGAGGTCCGGGGGAGCAGTTCTTC. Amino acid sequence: CASSSGLAGGPGEQFF.

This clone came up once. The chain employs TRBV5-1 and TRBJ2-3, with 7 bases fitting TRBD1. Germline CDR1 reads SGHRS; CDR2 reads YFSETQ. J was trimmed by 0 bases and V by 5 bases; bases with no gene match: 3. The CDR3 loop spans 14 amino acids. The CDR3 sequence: CASSQGQSTDTQYF. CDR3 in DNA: TGCGCCAGCAGTCAGGGACAGAGCACAGATACGCAGTATTTT.

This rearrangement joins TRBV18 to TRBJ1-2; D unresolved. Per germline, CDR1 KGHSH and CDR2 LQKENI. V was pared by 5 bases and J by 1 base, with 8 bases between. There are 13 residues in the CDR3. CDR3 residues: CASSVNSNYGYTF. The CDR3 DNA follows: TGTGCCAGCTCAGTGAACAGTAACTATGGCTACACCTTC.

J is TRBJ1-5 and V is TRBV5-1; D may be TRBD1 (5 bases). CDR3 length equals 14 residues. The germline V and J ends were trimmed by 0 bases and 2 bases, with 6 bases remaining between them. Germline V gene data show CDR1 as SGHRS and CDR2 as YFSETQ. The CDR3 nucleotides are TGCGCCAGCAGCTTGGGGGGCCGCAATCAGCCCCAGCATTTT. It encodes CASSLGGRNQPQHF.

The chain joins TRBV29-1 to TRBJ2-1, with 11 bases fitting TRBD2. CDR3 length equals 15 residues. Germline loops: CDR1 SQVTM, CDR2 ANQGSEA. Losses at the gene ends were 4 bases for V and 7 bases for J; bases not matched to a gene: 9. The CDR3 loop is CSVAHSGRASNEQFF. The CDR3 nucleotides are TGCAGCGTTGCCCATAGCGGGAGGGCCTCTAATGAGCAGTTCTTC.

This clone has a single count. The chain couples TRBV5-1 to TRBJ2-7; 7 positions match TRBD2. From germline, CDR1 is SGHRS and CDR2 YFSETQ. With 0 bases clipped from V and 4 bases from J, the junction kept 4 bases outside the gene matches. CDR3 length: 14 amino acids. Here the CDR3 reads CASSLGREWYEQYF. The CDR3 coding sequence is TGCGCCAGCAGCTTGGGGCGGGAGTGGTACGAGCAGTACTTC.

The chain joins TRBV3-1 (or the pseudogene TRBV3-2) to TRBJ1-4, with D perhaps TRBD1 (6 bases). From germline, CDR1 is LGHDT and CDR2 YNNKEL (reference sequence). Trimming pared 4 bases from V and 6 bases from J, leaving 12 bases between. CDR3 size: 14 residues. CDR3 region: CASSLRGGDEKLFF. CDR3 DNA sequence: TGTGCCAGCAGCCTTCGTGGGGGCGATGAAAAACTGTTTTTT.

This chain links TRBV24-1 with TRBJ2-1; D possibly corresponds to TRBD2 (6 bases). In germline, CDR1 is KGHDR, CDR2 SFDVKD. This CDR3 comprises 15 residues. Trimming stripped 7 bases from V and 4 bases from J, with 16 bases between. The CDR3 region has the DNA TGTGCCACCAGCTTAGCGGCCGGGGCTTACAATGAGCAGTTCTTC. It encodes CATSLAAGAYNEQFF.

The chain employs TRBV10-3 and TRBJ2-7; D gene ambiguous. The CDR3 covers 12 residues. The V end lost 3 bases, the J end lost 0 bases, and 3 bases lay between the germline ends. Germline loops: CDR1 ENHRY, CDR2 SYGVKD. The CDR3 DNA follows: TGTGCCATCAGTGACAACTCCTACGAGCAGTACTTC. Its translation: CAISDNSYEQYF.

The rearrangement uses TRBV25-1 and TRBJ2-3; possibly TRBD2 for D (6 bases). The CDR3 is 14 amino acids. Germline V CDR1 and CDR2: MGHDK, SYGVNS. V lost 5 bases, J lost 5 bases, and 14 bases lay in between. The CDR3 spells CASSSSGAGDTQYF. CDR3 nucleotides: TGTGCCAGCAGTTCGTCGGGAGCAGGAGATACGCAGTATTTT.

CDR3 coding DNA: TGTGCCAGCAGCGTAGATCCTAGCGGGGTTGGAGATACGCAGTATTTT. It encodes CASSVDPSGVGDTQYF. The gene calls are TRBV9 and TRBJ2-3, with TRBD2 matching over 9 bases. The CDR3 contains 16 residues. Germline-derived CDR1 and CDR2 are SGDLS and YYNGEE. V lost 0 bases and J lost 5; bases outside the gene matches: 7.

The CDR3 is CASSQEEGINEQFF. The CDR3 DNA is TGCGCCAGCAGCCAAGAAGAGGGAATAAATGAGCAGTTCTTC. V and J are TRBV4-1 and TRBJ2-1; TRBD2 might be the D (5 bases). Deletions cut 0 bases from V and 7 bases from J, with 10 bases between. Germline V gene data show CDR1 as MGHRA and CDR2 as YSYEKL. The CDR3 extends over 14 amino acids.

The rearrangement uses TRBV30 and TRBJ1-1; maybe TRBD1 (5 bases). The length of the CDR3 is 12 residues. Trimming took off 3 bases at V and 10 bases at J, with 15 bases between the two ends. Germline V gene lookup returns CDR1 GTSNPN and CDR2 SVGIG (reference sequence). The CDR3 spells CAWRTTGGGAFF. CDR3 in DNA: TGTGCCTGGAGGACAACCGGGGGAGGAGCTTTCTTT.

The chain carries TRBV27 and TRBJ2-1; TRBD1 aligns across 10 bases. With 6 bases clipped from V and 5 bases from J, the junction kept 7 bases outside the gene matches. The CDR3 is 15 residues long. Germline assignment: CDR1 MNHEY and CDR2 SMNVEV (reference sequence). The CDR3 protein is CASSSDRGRDNEQFF. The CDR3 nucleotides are TGTGCCAGCAGCAGCGACAGGGGGCGAGACAATGAGCAGTTCTTC.

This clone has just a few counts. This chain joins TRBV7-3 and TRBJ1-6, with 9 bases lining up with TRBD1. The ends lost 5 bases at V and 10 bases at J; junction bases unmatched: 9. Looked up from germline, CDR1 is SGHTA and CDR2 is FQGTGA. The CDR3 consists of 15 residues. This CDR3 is CASSPSGQGISPLHF. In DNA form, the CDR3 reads TGTGCCAGCAGCCCCTCGGGACAGGGTATATCACCCCTCCACTTT.

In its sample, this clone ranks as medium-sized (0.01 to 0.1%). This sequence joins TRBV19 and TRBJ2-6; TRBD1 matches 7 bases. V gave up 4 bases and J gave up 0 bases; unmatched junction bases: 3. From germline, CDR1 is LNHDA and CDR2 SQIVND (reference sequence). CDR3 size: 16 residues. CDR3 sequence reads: CASSTGQASGANVLTF. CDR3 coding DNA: TGTGCCAGTAGTACTGGACAGGCCTCTGGGGCCAACGTCCTGACTTTC.

DNA for the CDR3: TGTGCCAGTAGTCCTACCCCTGGGGAGTTGGGTGAAAAACTGTTTTTT. Translating gives CASSPTPGELGEKLFF. This chain joins TRBV19 and TRBJ1-4; D is unresolved. The CDR3 extends over 16 amino acids. Trimming removed 5 bases at V and 7 bases at J, with 20 bases between. Per the germline V gene, CDR1 is LNHDA and CDR2 is SQIVND (reference sequence). Filled out from reference TRBV19 and TRBJ1-4, the complete variable domain reads DGGITQSPKYLFRKEGQNVTLSCEQNLNHDAMYWYRQDPGQGLRLIYYSQIVNDFQKGDIAEGYSVSREKKESFPLTVTSAQKNPTAFYLCASSPTPGELGEKLFFGSGTQLSVL.

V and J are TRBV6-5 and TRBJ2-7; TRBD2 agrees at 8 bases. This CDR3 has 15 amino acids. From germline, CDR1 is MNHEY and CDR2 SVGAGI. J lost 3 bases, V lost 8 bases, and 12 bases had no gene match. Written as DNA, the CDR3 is TGTGCCAGCCTCCCCCTCTCGGGACTAGTCTACGAGCAGTACTTC. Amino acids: CASLPLSGLVYEQYF.

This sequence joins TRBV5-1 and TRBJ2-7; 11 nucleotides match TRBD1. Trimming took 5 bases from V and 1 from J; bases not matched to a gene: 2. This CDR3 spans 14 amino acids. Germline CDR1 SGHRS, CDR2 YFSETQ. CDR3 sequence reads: CASSGTGGSYEQYF. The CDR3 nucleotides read TGCGCCAGCAGTGGGACAGGGGGGTCCTACGAGCAGTACTTC. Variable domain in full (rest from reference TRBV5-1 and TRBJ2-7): KAGVTQTPRYLIKTRGQQVTLSCSPISGHRSVSWYQQTPGQGLQFLFEYFSETQRNKGNFPGRFSGRQFSNSRSEMNVSTLELGDSALYLCASSGTGGSYEQYFGPGTRLTVT.

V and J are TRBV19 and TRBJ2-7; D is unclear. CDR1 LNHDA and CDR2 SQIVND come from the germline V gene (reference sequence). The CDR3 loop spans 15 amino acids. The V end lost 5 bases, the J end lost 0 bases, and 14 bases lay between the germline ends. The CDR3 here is CASSLAVRSSYEQYF. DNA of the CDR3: TGTGCCAGTAGTTTGGCGGTGAGGAGCTCCTACGAGCAGTACTTC.

The CDR3 coding sequence is TGCAGCGGAGGACTAGCGGGACACGAGCAGTACTTC. It codes for CSGGLAGHEQYF. The chain recombines TRBV29-1 with TRBJ2-7; 12 bases are a match to TRBD2. Germline values: CDR1 SQVTM, CDR2 ANQGSEA. Trimming took 7 bases from V and 5 from J; bases not matched to a gene: 3. The CDR3 covers 12 residues.